This T cell receptor (beta chain) derives from a study of patients and donors after allogeneic stem cell transplantation. This CDR3 is built from 14 residues. CDR1 is MGHRA, CDR2 YSYEKL, per germline. V gave up 0 bases and J gave up 4 bases, with 8 bases separating them. TCRdb re-derived calls from the RT-PCR reads in MiXCR, one entry per CDR3 protein. The sample yields over 200,000 distinct CDR3 sequences, over 30% seen once. The sequencing input was blood, either unsorted or a sorted T cell fraction (not recorded which). The chain combines TRBV4-1 with TRBJ2-3; maybe TRBD1 (5 bases). The origin of this receptor is a human donor who was either an allogeneic HSCT recipient or a stem cell or donor lymphocyte infusion donor (not recorded which). It is not recorded whose cells these are; they may come from a transplant donor. This CDR3 is CASSQDQGPDTQYF. Here the CDR3 DNA reads TGCGCCAGCAGCCAAGATCAGGGTCCAGATACGCAGTATTTT.